A selection of T cell receptor beta chains follows, all from one sample in a study of tumor-infiltrating lymphocytes in primary liver carcinoma. TCRdb passed the multiplex PCR reads through MiXCR, listing each CDR3 protein once. The sample gives roughly 53,000 distinct CDR3 sequences, 70% to 75% of which show up once; 25% is in the top ten. The source material was liver tumor tissue from sampling region 2. All receptors come from a man in his forties with primary liver carcinoma and hepatitis B virus infection. CDR3s include the opening cysteine and the closing phenylalanine or tryptophan. Each record gives: J gene, clone size, D gene, V gene, CDR3 DNA, CDR3 protein. D genes are given only for firm matches. The size entry is marked missing in some rows and otherwise reads once, few, many or a size class.

j_call: TRBJ1-2
clone_size: .
d_call: .
v_call: TRBV29-1
cdr3_nt: TGCAGCGTTACCCGAACGGGGCTTGATGCTGGCTACACCTTC
cdr3_aa: CSVTRTGLDAGYTF

j_call: TRBJ2-2
clone_size: many
d_call: TRBD1
v_call: TRBV6-1
cdr3_nt: TGTGCCAGCAAGACAGGGAGCGACACCGGGGAGCTGTTTTTT
cdr3_aa: CASKTGSDTGELFF

j_call: TRBJ2-3
clone_size: .
d_call: .
v_call: TRBV12-5
cdr3_nt: TGTGCTAGTGGTTGGGCTGATACGCAGTATTTT
cdr3_aa: CASGWADTQYF

j_call: TRBJ2-7
clone_size: .
d_call: TRBD2
v_call: TRBV7-9
cdr3_nt: TGTGCCATCAGCCTCGGACTAGCGGACTACGAGCAATACTTC
cdr3_aa: CAISLGLADYEQYF

j_call: TRBJ2-4
clone_size: .
d_call: .
v_call: TRBV15
cdr3_nt: TGTGCCACCAGTACAGAAAACATTAAGTACTTC
cdr3_aa: CATSTENIKYF

j_call: TRBJ2-3
clone_size: many
d_call: .
v_call: TRBV13
cdr3_nt: TGTGCCAGCAGCTTAACCCAGGGCGCAGATACGCAGTATTTT
cdr3_aa: CASSLTQGADTQYF

j_call: TRBJ1-6
clone_size: .
d_call: .
v_call: TRBV6-6
cdr3_nt: TGTGCCAGCAGACCACTGGACAGAGGACAAAATTCACCCCTCCACTTT
cdr3_aa: CASRPLDRGQNSPLHF

j_call: TRBJ2-1
clone_size: .
d_call: .
v_call: TRBV29-1
cdr3_nt: TGCAACGTTGAAGGGGGGGGTTGGGCAGGGGGCTGTTCCAATGAGCAGTTCTTC
cdr3_aa: CNVEGGGWAGGCSNEQFF

j_call: TRBJ1-5
clone_size: few
d_call: .
v_call: TRBV29-1
cdr3_nt: TGCAGTGTGTCCGGGGACGCTAGCAATCAGCCCCAGCATTTT
cdr3_aa: CSVSGDASNQPQHF

j_call: TRBJ2-2
clone_size: .
d_call: .
v_call: TRBV15
cdr3_nt: TGTGCCACCAACAGAGATTCTGTGACGACAGGAGTCACCGGGGAGCTGTTTTTT
cdr3_aa: CATNRDSVTTGVTGELFF

j_call: TRBJ2-7
clone_size: .
d_call: .
v_call: TRBV29-1
cdr3_nt: TGTAGCATTGTAGGAGATCTGGTCTACGAGCAGTACTTC
cdr3_aa: CSIVGDLVYEQYF

j_call: TRBJ1-2
clone_size: .
d_call: TRBD1
v_call: TRBV2
cdr3_nt: TGTGCCGGCAGTTCGGACAGGGCTGGCTACACCTTC
cdr3_aa: CAGSSDRAGYTF

j_call: TRBJ1-5
clone_size: many
d_call: TRBD1
v_call: TRBV28
cdr3_nt: TGTGCCAGCAGTTTCAGGGGGGGTCAGCCCCAGCATTTT
cdr3_aa: CASSFRGGQPQHF

j_call: TRBJ2-5
clone_size: .
d_call: TRBD2
v_call: TRBV29-1
cdr3_nt: TGCAGTGTGACCCCGGGGGGGGTTCGGGAGACCCAGCACTTC
cdr3_aa: CSVTPGGVRETQHF

j_call: TRBJ2-3
clone_size: .
d_call: .
v_call: TRBV11-2
cdr3_nt: TGTGCCAGCAGCCCTTTGACCCCGCGGGGAGATACGCAGTATTTT
cdr3_aa: CASSPLTPRGDTQYF

j_call: TRBJ2-3
clone_size: .
d_call: .
v_call: TRBV28
cdr3_nt: TGTGCCAACAGTTTAGCGGAGGTTGACACAGATACGCAGTATTTT
cdr3_aa: CANSLAEVDTDTQYF

j_call: TRBJ2-2
clone_size: .
d_call: .
v_call: TRBV11-2
cdr3_nt: TGTGCCAGCAACACAAACACCGGGGGGCTGCTTTTT
cdr3_aa: CASNTNTGGLLF

j_call: TRBJ2-3
clone_size: .
d_call: .
v_call: TRBV29-1
cdr3_nt: TGCAGCGTTGAAATCACAGATACGCACTATTTT
cdr3_aa: CSVEITDTHYF

j_call: TRBJ1-1
clone_size: many
d_call: .
v_call: TRBV6-5
cdr3_nt: TGTGCCAGCAGTTCCAGCAGGGTCGGGGAAGCTTTCTTT
cdr3_aa: CASSSSRVGEAFF

j_call: TRBJ1-5
clone_size: once
d_call: TRBD1
v_call: TRBV6-1
cdr3_nt: TGTGCCAGCAGTGAAAGAGGACAGGATGAACCCCAGCATTTT
cdr3_aa: CASSERGQDEPQHF

j_call: TRBJ2-2
clone_size: .
d_call: TRBD1
v_call: TRBV7-9
cdr3_nt: TGTGCCGCGTCCACGGGACAGTTGGACGCCGGGGAGCTGTTTTTT
cdr3_aa: CAASTGQLDAGELFF

j_call: TRBJ2-6
clone_size: once
d_call: .
v_call: TRBV6-5
cdr3_nt: TGTGCCAGCAATTACTTAGGCAGCTCTGGGATCAACGTCCTGACTTTC
cdr3_aa: CASNYLGSSGINVLTF

j_call: TRBJ2-7
clone_size: .
d_call: TRBD1
v_call: TRBV29-1
cdr3_nt: TGCAGCGTCGGGACAGGCTACTCCTACAAGCAGTACTTC
cdr3_aa: CSVGTGYSYKQYF

j_call: TRBJ1-2
clone_size: .
d_call: .
v_call: TRBV12-3/TRBV12-4
cdr3_nt: TGTGTCAGCAGTTCCACAGGGTTCGGGGGTGGTTACACCTTC
cdr3_aa: CVSSSTGFGGGYTF

j_call: TRBJ2-3
clone_size: .
d_call: .
v_call: TRBV29-1
cdr3_nt: TGCAGCGTTGAAATGGGGGTATTAGATACGCAGTATTTT
cdr3_aa: CSVEMGVLDTQYF

j_call: TRBJ2-5
clone_size: .
d_call: TRBD1
v_call: TRBV5-4
cdr3_nt: TGTGCCAGCAGCTTGGACAGGGGGCTAGTGGAGATCCAGTACTTC
cdr3_aa: CASSLDRGLVEIQYF

j_call: TRBJ2-7
clone_size: few
d_call: .
v_call: TRBV2
cdr3_nt: TGTGCCAGCAGACTCTATTACGAGCAGTACTTC
cdr3_aa: CASRLYYEQYF

j_call: TRBJ2-5
clone_size: many
d_call: .
v_call: TRBV7-8
cdr3_nt: TGTGCCAGCAGCCCGTCCAGCCCCTCCGTTCAAGAGACCCAGTACTTC
cdr3_aa: CASSPSSPSVQETQYF

j_call: TRBJ2-7
clone_size: .
d_call: .
v_call: TRBV6-5
cdr3_nt: TGTGTCAGCAGTTACCCGCGAGAGCAGTACTTC
cdr3_aa: CVSSYPREQYF

j_call: TRBJ2-3
clone_size: once
d_call: .
v_call: TRBV6-2/TRBV6-3
cdr3_nt: TGTGCCAACAGTTCCCGCAGCGGAAGCACAGATACGCAGTATTTT
cdr3_aa: CANSSRSGSTDTQYF

j_call: TRBJ2-7
clone_size: few
d_call: TRBD1
v_call: TRBV6-5
cdr3_nt: TGTGACAGCAGGCCCGCACGGGACAGGCACTACGGGCAGTACTTC
cdr3_aa: CDSRPARDRHYGQYF

j_call: TRBJ2-7
clone_size: .
d_call: .
v_call: TRBV12-3/TRBV12-4
cdr3_nt: TGTGCCAGCAGTTTAGCGTTTGCTTCCTATGAGCAGAACTTC
cdr3_aa: CASSLAFASYEQNF

j_call: TRBJ2-1
clone_size: .
d_call: .
v_call: TRBV6-5
cdr3_nt: TGTGCCAGCAGTCCGCGGGGAAGGTTCGGGTACAATGAGCAGTTCTTC
cdr3_aa: CASSPRGRFGYNEQFF

j_call: TRBJ2-2
clone_size: .
d_call: TRBD2
v_call: TRBV2
cdr3_nt: TGTGCCAGCATGGCTAGCGGGTACCTCCGCACCGGGGAGCTATTTTTT
cdr3_aa: CASMASGYLRTGELFF

j_call: TRBJ2-6
clone_size: .
d_call: .
v_call: TRBV6-5
cdr3_nt: TGTGCCAGCAGTCGAGAAGTTGGGGCCAACGTCCTGAGTTTC
cdr3_aa: CASSREVGANVLSF

j_call: TRBJ1-2
clone_size: .
d_call: .
v_call: TRBV11-2
cdr3_nt: TGTGCCAGCAGCTTAGAGGGGAACCGTGGCTACACATTC
cdr3_aa: CASSLEGNRGYTF

j_call: TRBJ2-5
clone_size: many
d_call: .
v_call: TRBV10-2
cdr3_nt: TGCGCCAGCAGTGAAGGACTGCCCATCCAAGAGACCCAGTACTTC
cdr3_aa: CASSEGLPIQETQYF

j_call: TRBJ2-2
clone_size: .
d_call: .
v_call: TRBV12-3/TRBV12-4
cdr3_nt: TGTGCCAGCACCTATACGACAGAGCCCAGGGAGCTGCCTTTT
cdr3_aa: CASTYTTEPRELPF

j_call: TRBJ2-1
clone_size: many
d_call: TRBD2
v_call: TRBV18
cdr3_nt: TGTGCCAGCTCACCACTGGTGACTAGCGAATACAATGAGCAGTTCTTC
cdr3_aa: CASSPLVTSEYNEQFF

j_call: TRBJ1-5
clone_size: few
d_call: .
v_call: TRBV29-1
cdr3_nt: TGCAGCGTCACCGAAGGACAAACCGGTCAACCCCAGCATTTT
cdr3_aa: CSVTEGQTGQPQHF

j_call: TRBJ1-4
clone_size: .
d_call: .
v_call: TRBV11-2
cdr3_nt: TGTGCCAGCAGCTTAGGGATTGGGGACGAAAAACTGCTTTTT
cdr3_aa: CASSLGIGDEKLLF

j_call: TRBJ2-3
clone_size: .
d_call: TRBD1
v_call: TRBV28
cdr3_nt: TGTGCCAGTTCCTGGACAGGGGTAGCAGATACGCAGTATTTT
cdr3_aa: CASSWTGVADTQYF

j_call: TRBJ2-3
clone_size: many
d_call: TRBD2
v_call: TRBV5-1
cdr3_nt: TGCGCCAGCAGCTTGGGTTTAGCGGGGTCCACAGATACGCAGTATTTT
cdr3_aa: CASSLGLAGSTDTQYF

j_call: TRBJ2-3
clone_size: .
d_call: .
v_call: TRBV11-2
cdr3_nt: TGTGACGGAGGGGCACGGGAGCTCACAGATACGCAGTATTTT
cdr3_aa: CDGGARELTDTQYF

j_call: TRBJ1-2
clone_size: .
d_call: TRBD1
v_call: TRBV28
cdr3_nt: TGTGCCAGCAGTTCCGGGACAGGTGATAAGGGCTATGGCTACATCTTC
cdr3_aa: CASSSGTGDKGYGYIF

j_call: TRBJ2-1
clone_size: .
d_call: .
v_call: TRBV4-1
cdr3_nt: TGCGCCAGCAGTCAAGTTTCTAGTAGCTCAGGGGAGCACTTCTTC
cdr3_aa: CASSQVSSSSGEHFF

j_call: TRBJ2-5
clone_size: .
d_call: .
v_call: TRBV11-1
cdr3_nt: TGTGCCAGCAGTCCGCCCCCAGAGGTCAGGAAGGACTCCCAAGAGACCCAGTACTTC
cdr3_aa: CASSPPPEVRKDSQETQYF

j_call: TRBJ2-7
clone_size: .
d_call: .
v_call: TRBV12-3/TRBV12-4
cdr3_nt: TGTGCCAGCAGTTTCTCCAGGGGAGAGCAGTACTTC
cdr3_aa: CASSFSRGEQYF

j_call: TRBJ2-7
clone_size: .
d_call: .
v_call: TRBV11-2
cdr3_nt: TGTACCAGCAGCTTAACCGACGGAGCCTGCGAGCAGTATTTC
cdr3_aa: CTSSLTDGACEQYF

j_call: TRBJ1-5
clone_size: .
d_call: .
v_call: TRBV12-3/TRBV12-4
cdr3_nt: TGTGCTAGCGGTAAACAGGGTACGGGCAATCAGCCCCAGCATTTT
cdr3_aa: CASGKQGTGNQPQHF

j_call: TRBJ2-6
clone_size: .
d_call: TRBD1
v_call: TRBV6-5
cdr3_nt: TGTGCCAGCAGTTCCCCCCTGGACAGGGTTCCGAACGGGGCCAACGTCCCGACTTTC
cdr3_aa: CASSSPLDRVPNGANVPTF

j_call: TRBJ2-5
clone_size: .
d_call: TRBD1
v_call: TRBV24-1
cdr3_nt: TGTGCCACCAGTGAAGTGAGTGGGACAGCGACCCAGTACTTC
cdr3_aa: CATSEVSGTATQYF

j_call: TRBJ2-3
clone_size: once
d_call: .
v_call: TRBV5-4
cdr3_nt: TGTGCCAGCTCCAGGGGCCAAGGGATTAGCGAGAGCACAGATACGCAGTATTTT
cdr3_aa: CASSRGQGISESTDTQYF

j_call: TRBJ2-2
clone_size: many
d_call: .
v_call: TRBV5-1
cdr3_nt: TGCGCCAGCAGCTTGGTTAGGACTTCGAACACCGGGGAGCTGTTTTTT
cdr3_aa: CASSLVRTSNTGELFF

j_call: TRBJ2-7
clone_size: .
d_call: .
v_call: TRBV4-1
cdr3_nt: TGTGCCAGCAGCCTTCTACCCGACGATCTTGGGCTCGGGCAGCACTTC
cdr3_aa: CASSLLPDDLGLGQHF

j_call: TRBJ1-1
clone_size: .
d_call: .
v_call: TRBV6-5
cdr3_nt: TGTGTCAACAGCTTGGGGGGAGCGAACACTGAGGCTTTCTTT
cdr3_aa: CVNSLGGANTEAFF

j_call: TRBJ1-4
clone_size: medium-sized
d_call: TRBD1
v_call: TRBV6-5
cdr3_nt: TGTGCCAGCAGTGAAAAGGGGGCCGAGGAAAAACTGTTTTTT
cdr3_aa: CASSEKGAEEKLFF

j_call: TRBJ1-2
clone_size: .
d_call: TRBD1
v_call: TRBV7-9
cdr3_nt: TGTGCCAGCAGCCCGACAGGGGTTCATGGCTACACCTTC
cdr3_aa: CASSPTGVHGYTF

j_call: TRBJ2-3
clone_size: .
d_call: TRBD2
v_call: TRBV14
cdr3_nt: TGTGCCAGCAGCCTCCTGGCCGCGGGAGTTGGAAATACGCGGTATTTT
cdr3_aa: CASSLLAAGVGNTRYF

j_call: TRBJ1-1
clone_size: .
d_call: .
v_call: TRBV5-4
cdr3_nt: TGTGCCAGCGAAACCGGAGGAGGAGTTTTCTTT
cdr3_aa: CASETGGGVFF